This T cell receptor beta chain is from a study of cytomegalovirus exposure and HLA in healthy donors. Study results and caveats: Information on immune exposure was restricted to one variable (CMV serostatus).

A note on this clone: As yet, its antigen is unknown.

Donors had nominal health at sampling but likely had unrecorded immune exposures. In the PCR, 60 Vbeta and 13 Jbeta primers were used. Sequencing was performed with immunoSEQ multiplex PCR; in TCRdb, only in-frame clones are kept and a portion is missing. The table has tens of thousands of clones, over 50% seen once. Trimming cost V 4 bases and J 1 base, with 13 bases left between them. Germline CDR1 reads LGHNA; CDR2 reads YSLEER. The CDR3 sequence is 16 residues long. Sequenced: PBMCs. V and J are TRBV4-3 and TRBJ2-2; D may be TRBD1 (6 bases). This receptor was identified in a man aged 25 to 45 in good health and CMV-seronegative. CDR3 region: CASSPRQVLNTGELFF. The CDR3 region has the DNA TGCGCCAGCAGCCCGAGACAGGTCCTGAACACCGGGGAGCTGTTTTTT.